The 26 T cell receptor beta chains given below trace back to one sample, sequenced in a study of beta chain features in type 1 diabetes. The investigators reverse transcribed all of the isolated RNA, so they sequenced expressed TCRB transcripts. Sequencing was performed with immunoSEQ multiplex PCR; in TCRdb, only in-frame clones are kept and a portion is missing. The table lists almost 350,000 clones, 7% to 10% of them singletons. Study results and caveats: Moderately but significantly shorter TCRB CDR3s were found in Type 1 diabetes patients in all four CD4+ subsets.

Their specific antigens are unknown. Sequenced material: central memory CD4+ T cells from blood. These receptors all come from a man aged 25-45 years with type 1 diabetes.

This rearrangement joins TRBV14 to TRBJ1-2; 9 positions match TRBD1. The germline V gene encodes CDR1 SGHDN and CDR2 FVKESK. This CDR3 has 14 amino acids. Unmatched junction bases numbered 6, after V lost 3 bases and J lost 7 bases. CDR3 residues: CASSQMTGGTGYTF. In nucleotides, the CDR3 is TGTGCCAGCAGCCAGATGACAGGGGGAACTGGCTACACCTTC.

This sequence joins TRBV11-2 and TRBJ1-3; 8 bases match TRBD1. This CDR3 region has 16 residues. Germline loops: CDR1 SGHAT, CDR2 FQNNGV. J lost 0 bases, V lost 5 bases, and 6 bases had no gene match. The CDR3 sequence is CASSLGQGFSGNTIYF. The CDR3 nucleotides read TGTGCCAGCAGCCTCGGACAGGGCTTCTCTGGAAACACCATATATTTT.

This clone has a handful of counts. This rearrangement joins TRBV27 to TRBJ1-1, with TRBD1 matching 8 bases. The germline CDR1 and CDR2 sequences are MNHEY and SMNVEV (reference sequence). The CDR3 is 15 residues long. The V and J ends lost 1 base and 3 bases, in that order; junction bases with no gene match: 4. The CDR3 coding sequence is TGTGCCAGCAGTTTATACTTACAGGGGGACACTGAAGCTTTCTTT. Translation: CASSLYLQGDTEAFF.

Only a few counts were recorded for this clone. This sequence joins TRBV19 and TRBJ1-5; 12 bases are a match to TRBD1. The CDR3 covers 17 residues. The ends lost 5 bases at V and 6 bases at J; junction bases unmatched: 11. From germline, CDR1 is LNHDA and CDR2 SQIVND (reference sequence). CDR3 region: CASSSSLGTGGFQPQHF. The CDR3 coding sequence is TGTGCCAGTAGTTCCTCGCTGGGGACAGGGGGCTTTCAGCCCCAGCATTTT.

There are a few counts of this clone. This chain joins TRBV30 and TRBJ2-5; no clear D gene. Deletions cut 1 base from V and 5 bases from J, with 11 bases between. Germline V gene lookup returns CDR1 GTSNPN and CDR2 SVGIG (reference sequence). CDR3 size: 13 residues. The CDR3 is CAWSAVDWETQYF. The CDR3 DNA is TGTGCCTGGAGTGCGGTGGATTGGGAGACCCAGTACTTC.

This clone was picked up a small number of times. J is TRBJ2-1 and V is TRBV9; 7 nucleotides line up with TRBD2. The V gene end was trimmed by 4 bases and the J gene end by 1 base; junction bases not matched to a gene: 5. The V gene's germline CDR1 is SGDLS and CDR2 YYNGEE. This CDR3 has 15 residues. CDR3 in amino acids: CASSPTSESYNEQFF. The CDR3 region has the DNA TGTGCCAGCAGCCCTACTAGCGAATCCTACAATGAGCAGTTCTTC.

This chain links TRBV7-2 with TRBJ2-7; perhaps TRBD1 as D (5 bases). Germline V gene lookup returns CDR1 SGHTA and CDR2 FQGNSA. The CDR3 has 14 amino acids. The germline V and J ends were trimmed by 5 bases and 0 bases, with 11 bases remaining between them. DNA for the CDR3: TGTGCCAGCAGCCTACAGGTGAGCTCCTACGAGCAGTACTTC. Translating it yields CASSLQVSSYEQYF.

This chain links TRBV27 with TRBJ1-1; D is ambiguous. Trimming removed 7 bases at V and 1 base at J, with 10 bases between. CDR1 MNHEY and CDR2 SMNVEV come from the germline V gene (reference sequence). The CDR3 totals 13 residues. The CDR3 loop is CASKTVTNTEAFF. DNA of the CDR3: TGTGCCAGCAAAACAGTGACGAACACTGAAGCTTTCTTT.

The chain employs TRBV5-6 and TRBJ1-2; no reliable D call. The CDR3 extends over 11 amino acids. The V end lost 4 bases, the J end lost 3 bases, and 4 bases lay between the germline ends. The germline V gene has CDR1 SGHDT and CDR2 YYEEEE. CDR3: CASSPDYGYTF. The CDR3 nucleotides read TGTGCCAGCAGCCCTGACTATGGCTACACCTTC. Complete variable domain (other parts from reference TRBV5-6 and TRBJ1-2): DAGVTQSPTHLIKTRGQQVTLRCSPKSGHDTVSWYQQALGQGPQFIFQYYEEEERQRGNFPDRFSGHQFPNYSSELNVNALLLGDSALYLCASSPDYGYTFGSGTRLTVV.

The chain couples TRBV2 to TRBJ2-7; 7 bases agree with TRBD1. This CDR3 comprises 14 residues. CDR1 and CDR2 (germline): SNHLY, FYNNEI. V was pared by 4 bases and J by 2 bases, with 5 bases of the junction left unmatched. CDR3 amino acids: CASSGTGVPYEQYF. The CDR3 DNA reads as TGTGCCAGCAGTGGCACAGGGGTCCCCTACGAGCAGTACTTC.

This chain connects TRBV9 to TRBJ2-6, with D uncertain. Germline CDR1 SGDLS, CDR2 YYNGEE. V was cut by 0 bases and J by 3 bases, with 10 bases left in between. The CDR3 has 16 amino acids. The CDR3 region is CASSVGVLHGANVLTF. The CDR3 bases are TGTGCCAGCAGCGTAGGGGTTTTGCATGGGGCCAACGTCCTGACTTTC.

The chain employs TRBV27 and TRBJ2-7, with 8 bases lining up with TRBD1. Trimming took 6 bases from V and 4 from J; bases not matched to a gene: 11. CDR1 and CDR2 (germline): MNHEY, SMNVEV (reference sequence). The CDR3 totals 15 residues. The CDR3 DNA is TGTGCCAGCAGCCGACAGGGGCCGGTAAGGTACGAGCAGTACTTC. As protein: CASSRQGPVRYEQYF.

J is TRBJ2-3 and V is TRBV10-1, with D hard to call. Between the trimmed V and J ends, which lost 2 bases and 0 bases, there was a span of 3 bases. The CDR3 is 13 residues long. Germline CDR1 WNHNN, CDR2 SYGVQD (reference sequence). CDR3 nucleotide sequence: TGCGCCAGCAGTGAGGACAGCACAGATACGCAGTATTTT. This translates into CASSEDSTDTQYF.

This clone was seen many times. The same CDR3 arises from other DNA sequences in this sample as well. The chain is built from TRBV7-9 and TRBJ2-5; a weak D match, TRBD2 (6 bases). The CDR3 has 14 amino acids. The germline V gene encodes CDR1 SEHNR and CDR2 FQNEAQ (reference sequence). Trimming took 2 bases from V and 0 from J, leaving 7 bases between them. For the CDR3, the DNA is TGTGCCAGCAGCTTAAGACTAGACCAAGAGACCCAGTACTTC. It translates to CASSLRLDQETQYF.

The rearrangement joins TRBV9 to TRBJ2-5, with a weak D call TRBD2 (6 bases). This CDR3 has 14 residues. Trimming removed 4 bases at V and 7 bases at J, with 17 bases between. Germline CDR1 and CDR2: SGDLS and YYNGEE. The CDR3 loop is CASSPGTGVGTQYF. The DNA for the CDR3 is TGTGCCAGCAGCCCCGGGACTGGGGTGGGGACCCAGTACTTC.

The genes are TRBV2 and TRBJ2-1; D is perhaps TRBD1 or TRBD2 (5 bases each). Germline assignment: CDR1 SNHLY and CDR2 FYNNEI. The CDR3 is made up of 15 amino acids. V lost 2 bases to trimming and J lost 9 bases, with 17 bases between them. The CDR3 loop reads CASSESGGRGVEQFF. The CDR3 bases are TGTGCCAGCAGTGAATCCGGAGGTCGAGGGGTTGAGCAGTTCTTC.

The chain combines TRBV28 with TRBJ2-3, with D possibly being TRBD1 (7 bases). The CDR3 length is 14 residues. The ends were cut back, 6 bases at V and 5 bases at J, with 15 bases in the middle. Germline V gene sequence: CDR1 MDHEN, CDR2 SYDVKM. In DNA form, the CDR3 reads TGTGCCAGCAGGGCCAGGGGGGCTGGAGATACGCAGTATTTT. Its protein is CASRARGAGDTQYF.

This clone was detected a few times. The chain employs TRBV9 and TRBJ2-1; 15 nucleotides line up with TRBD2. CDR1 is SGDLS, CDR2 YYNGEE, per germline. Trimming took 4 bases from V and 5 from J; bases not matched to a gene: 13. The CDR3 consists of 19 residues. The DNA of the CDR3 is TGTGCCAGCAGCCGAGGGACTAGCGGGGGGACCAGGGGCCACAATGAGCAGTTCTTC. It translates to CASSRGTSGGTRGHNEQFF. Full variable domain (outside the CDR3, taken from reference TRBV9 and TRBJ2-1): DSGVTQTPKHLITATGQRVTLRCSPRSGDLSVYWYQQSLDQGLQFLIQYYNGEERAKGNILERFSAQQFPDLHSELNLSSLELGDSALYFCASSRGTSGGTRGHNEQFFGPGTRLTVL.

In DNA, the CDR3 is TGTGCCAGCAGCTTAGGGACAACTGAATCCGGGGAGCTGTTTTTT. Translated: CASSLGTTESGELFF. The chain combines TRBV7-2 with TRBJ2-2; weak D call: TRBD1 (5 bases). Germline CDR1 and CDR2: SGHTA and FQGNSA. V dropped 1 base and J dropped 6 bases, with 12 bases sitting between them. CDR3 length: 15 amino acids.

V usage is TRBV27 and J usage is TRBJ2-2; 9 bases are a match to TRBD1. Trimming removed 7 bases from V and 6 bases from J; junction bases left unmatched: 9. This CDR3 is built from 15 residues. In germline, CDR1 is MNHEY, CDR2 SMNVEV (reference sequence). As DNA, the CDR3 is TGTGCCAGCATTCCGGGACAGGGAAGAGCCGGGGAGCTGTTTTTT. It specifies CASIPGQGRAGELFF.

There are a few counts of this clone. The chain couples TRBV30 to TRBJ2-1; maybe TRBD2 (5 bases). The CDR3 has 13 residues. CDR1 and CDR2 from the germline V gene are GTSNPN and SVGIG (reference sequence). Trimming pared 2 bases from V and 5 bases from J, leaving 10 bases between. In DNA form, the CDR3 reads TGTGCCTGGAGTCCGGGGTACGACAATGAGCAGTTCTTC. It translates to CAWSPGYDNEQFF.

The chain couples TRBV6-5 to TRBJ2-7, with D perhaps given as TRBD1 or TRBD2 (5 bases each). Germline-derived CDR1 and CDR2 are MNHEY and SVGAGI. V shed 2 bases and J shed 7 bases, with 15 bases lying between them. The CDR3 consists of 14 residues. The CDR3 nucleotides are TGTGCCAGCAGTTACACCGACAGTTCGGGGGAGCAGTACTTC. The encoded protein is CASSYTDSSGEQYF.

The chain uses TRBV29-1 and TRBJ1-1; D remains unclear. The V and J ends lost 5 bases and 1 base respectively, with 14 bases between them. The CDR3 has 14 residues. Germline-derived CDR1 and CDR2 are SQVTM and ANQGSEA. CDR3 nucleotides: TGCAGCGTTCCCAGGCGGCTGGGGAACACTGAAGCTTTCTTT. It is translated as CSVPRRLGNTEAFF.

This clone was observed a few times. Other DNA variants within this sample encode the same CDR3. The genes are TRBV4-3 and TRBJ1-5; D is uncertain. The germline V and J ends were trimmed by 1 base and 4 bases, with 11 bases remaining between them. The CDR3 is made up of 15 amino acids. Germline CDR1 is LGHNA and CDR2 is YSLEER. The CDR3 DNA follows: TGCGCCAGCAGCCAAGTAGTGGGAACGAATCAGCCCCAGCATTTT. Translation: CASSQVVGTNQPQHF.

The DNA of the CDR3 is TGTGCCAGCAGACCAAGTCAGGGAGGGGAAGCTTTCTTT. Protein: CASRPSQGGEAFF. The chain is built from TRBV6-4 and TRBJ1-1; possible D gene TRBD1, 5 bases. Germline lookup yields CDR1 MRHNA and CDR2 SNTAGT. Between the trimmed V and J ends, which lost 6 bases and 8 bases, there was a span of 16 bases. This CDR3 has 13 residues.

The rearrangement links TRBV30 to TRBJ2-7; D possibly uses TRBD1 or TRBD2 (6 bases each). The germline V and J ends were trimmed by 0 bases and 3 bases, with 12 bases remaining between them. CDR1 and CDR2 from the germline V gene are GTSNPN and SVGIG (reference sequence). The CDR3 has 14 residues. CDR3 protein: CAWSVRGQGYEQYF. In DNA, the CDR3 is TGTGCCTGGAGTGTACGGGGGCAGGGCTACGAGCAGTACTTC.